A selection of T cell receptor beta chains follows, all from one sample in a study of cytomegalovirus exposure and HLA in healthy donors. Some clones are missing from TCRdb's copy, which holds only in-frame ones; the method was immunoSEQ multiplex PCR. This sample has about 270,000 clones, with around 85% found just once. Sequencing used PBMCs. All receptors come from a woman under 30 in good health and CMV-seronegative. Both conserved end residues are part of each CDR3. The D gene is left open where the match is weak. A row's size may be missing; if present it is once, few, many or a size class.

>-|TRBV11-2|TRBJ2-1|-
CASSLGTRARDNEQFF
TGTGCCAGCAGCTTAGGGACCAGGGCTCGGGACAATGAGCAGTTCTTC
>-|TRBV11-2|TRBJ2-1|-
CASSPQNPSSYNEQFF
TGTGCCAGCAGCCCACAGAACCCGAGCTCCTACAATGAGCAGTTCTTC
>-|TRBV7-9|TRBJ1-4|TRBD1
CASSYRGSEKLFF
TGTGCCAGCAGCTACAGGGGATCAGAAAAACTGTTTTTT
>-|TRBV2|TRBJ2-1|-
CASSYYNEQFF
TGTGCCAGCAGTTACTACAATGAGCAGTTCTTC
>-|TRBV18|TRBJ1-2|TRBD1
CASSLGQEANYGYTF
TGTGCCAGCTCACTTGGACAGGAAGCTAACTATGGCTACACCTTC
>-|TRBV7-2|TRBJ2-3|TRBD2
CASSLARLAGASSTDTQYF
TGTGCCAGCAGCTTAGCGCGACTAGCGGGGGCCTCTAGCACAGATACGCAGTATTTT
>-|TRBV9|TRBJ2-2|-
CASSVGRAAGELFF
TGTGCCAGCAGCGTAGGGAGGGCGGCCGGGGAGCTGTTTTTT
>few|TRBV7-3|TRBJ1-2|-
CASSPSGRPNYGYTF
TGTGCCAGCAGCCCGTCGGGGAGACCTAACTATGGCTACACCTTC
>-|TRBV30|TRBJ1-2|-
CAWSAGSRRGIGYGYTF
TGTGCCTGGAGTGCGGGGTCACGTCGGGGGATAGGCTATGGCTACACCTTC
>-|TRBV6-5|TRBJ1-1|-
CASSYGAGARTEAFF
TGTGCCAGCAGTTACGGGGCGGGGGCGCGTACTGAAGCTTTCTTT
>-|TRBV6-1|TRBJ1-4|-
CASIARAPNEKLFF
TGTGCCAGCATTGCCAGGGCACCTAATGAAAAACTGTTTTTT
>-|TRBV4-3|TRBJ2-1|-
CASSQGIPRSGDYNEQFF
TGCGCCAGCAGCCAAGGTATCCCCCGGTCGGGGGATTACAATGAGCAGTTCTTC
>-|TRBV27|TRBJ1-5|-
CASRGSNQPQHF
TGTGCCAGCAGGGGCAGCAATCAGCCCCAGCATTTT
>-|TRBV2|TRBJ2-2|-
CASSEAWQSELFF
TGTGCCAGCAGTGAAGCGTGGCAATCTGAGCTGTTTTTT
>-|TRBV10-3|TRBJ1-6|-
CAISESWNSLYNSPLHF
TGTGCCATCAGTGAGTCGTGGAACAGCTTATATAATTCACCCCTCCACTTT
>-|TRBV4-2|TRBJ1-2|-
CASSQDVGQGYGYTF
TGTGCCAGCAGCCAAGATGTCGGCCAGGGCTATGGCTACACCTTC
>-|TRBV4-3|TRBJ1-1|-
CASSPGLGNTEAFF
TGCGCCAGCAGTCCGGGACTCGGAAACACTGAAGCTTTCTTT
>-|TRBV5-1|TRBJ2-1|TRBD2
CASTTTSGYNEQFF
TGCGCCAGCACCACTACTAGCGGCTACAATGAGCAGTTCTTC
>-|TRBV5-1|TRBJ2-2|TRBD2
CASSSGTSGSTGELFF
TGCGCCAGCAGCTCTGGGACTAGCGGGAGTACCGGGGAGCTGTTTTTT
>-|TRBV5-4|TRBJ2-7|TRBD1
CASSPNRGTYEQYF
TGTGCCAGCAGCCCTAACAGGGGCACCTACGAGCAGTACTTC
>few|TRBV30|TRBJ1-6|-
CAWSIGLNSPLHF
TGTGCCTGGAGTATCGGACTCAATTCACCCCTCCACTTT
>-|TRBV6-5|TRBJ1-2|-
CASSYSVGGADGYTF
TGTGCCAGCAGTTACTCCGTGGGAGGGGCGGATGGCTACACCTTC
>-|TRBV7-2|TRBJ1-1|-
CASSFNSGRSEAFF
TGTGCCAGCAGCTTTAATAGTGGGAGGTCTGAAGCTTTCTTT
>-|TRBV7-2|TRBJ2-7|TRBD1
CASRPGTGYSEQYF
TGTGCCAGCAGGCCCGGGACAGGGTACAGCGAGCAGTACTTC
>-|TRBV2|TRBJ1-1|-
CASSDRGMNTEAFF
TGTGCCAGCAGTGATCGGGGGATGAACACTGAAGCTTTCTTT
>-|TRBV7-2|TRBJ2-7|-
CASSLRGGLYEQYF
TGTGCCAGCAGCTTAAGGGGGGGACTCTACGAGCAGTACTTC
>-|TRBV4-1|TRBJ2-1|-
CASSQVAESYHNEQFF
TGCGCCAGCAGCCAAGTAGCAGAGAGCTACCACAATGAGCAGTTCTTC
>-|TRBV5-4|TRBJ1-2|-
CASSLVERAYGYTF
TGTGCCAGCAGCTTGGTCGAGCGGGCCTATGGCTACACCTTC
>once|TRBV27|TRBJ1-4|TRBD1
CASRLYDRGSEKLFF
TGTGCCAGCAGGTTGTATGACAGGGGGAGTGAAAAACTGTTTTTT
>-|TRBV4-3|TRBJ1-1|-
CASSHTFQNTEAFF
TGCGCCAGCAGCCATACATTTCAGAACACTGAAGCTTTCTTT
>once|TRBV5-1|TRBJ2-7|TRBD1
CATQLPTGDRNEQYF
TGCGCCACCCAACTTCCGACAGGGGACAGGAACGAGCAGTACTTC
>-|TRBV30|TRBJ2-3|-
CAWSGRSWGTDTQYF
TGTGCCTGGAGTGGACGGAGTTGGGGCACAGATACGCAGTATTTT
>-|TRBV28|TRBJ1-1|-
CASSPAGTFGIEAFF
TGTGCCAGCAGTCCCGCAGGGACATTTGGAATTGAAGCTTTCTTT
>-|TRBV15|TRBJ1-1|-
CATSRVGLGHPMNTEAFF
TGTGCCACCAGCAGAGTGGGCCTTGGACACCCGATGAACACTGAAGCTTTCTTT
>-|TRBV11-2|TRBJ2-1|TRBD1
CASTPTGNPQQFF
TGTGCCAGCACCCCGACAGGGAATCCTCAGCAGTTCTTC
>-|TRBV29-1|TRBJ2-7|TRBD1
CSDDRGYEQYF
TGCAGTGATGACAGGGGCTACGAGCAGTACTTC
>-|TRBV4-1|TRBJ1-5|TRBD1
CASSQGLGQGGQPQHF
TGCGCCAGCAGCCAAGGTCTAGGACAGGGGGGTCAGCCCCAGCATTTT
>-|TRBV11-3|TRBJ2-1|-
CASSLAGVSYNEQFF
TGTGCCAGCAGCTTAGCGGGGGTGTCCTACAATGAGCAGTTCTTC
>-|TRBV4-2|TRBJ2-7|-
CASSQDASTAYEQYF
TGTGCCAGCAGCCAAGATGCATCGACAGCCTACGAGCAGTACTTC
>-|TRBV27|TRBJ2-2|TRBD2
CASSHLAGGPGELFF
TGTGCCAGCAGCCACCTAGCGGGGGGGCCCGGGGAGCTGTTTTTT
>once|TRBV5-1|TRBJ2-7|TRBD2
CASSPQRGSYEQYF
TGCGCCAGCAGCCCGCAGCGGGGGAGCTACGAGCAGTACTTC
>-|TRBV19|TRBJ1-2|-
CASRKGDGYTF
TGTGCCAGTAGAAAGGGGGATGGCTACACCTTC
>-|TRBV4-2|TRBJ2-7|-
CASSQERGWSYEQYF
TGTGCCAGCAGCCAAGAAAGGGGTTGGTCCTACGAGCAGTACTTC
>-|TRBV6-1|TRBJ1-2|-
CASGQVDYGYTF
TGTGCCAGCGGGCAGGTCGACTATGGCTACACCTTC
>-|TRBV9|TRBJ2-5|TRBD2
CASSVELAGGKETQYF
TGTGCCAGCAGCGTAGAACTAGCGGGAGGGAAAGAGACCCAGTACTTC
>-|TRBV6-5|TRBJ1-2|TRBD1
CASRTGGGSYTF
TGTGCCAGCAGGACAGGGGGAGGGAGCTACACCTTC
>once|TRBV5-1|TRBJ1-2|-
CASSLEQKNYGYTF
TGCGCCAGCAGCTTGGAACAGAAGAACTATGGCTACACCTTC
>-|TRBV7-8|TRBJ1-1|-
CASSLQRGRDTEAFF
TGTGCCAGCAGCTTACAGCGGGGGCGGGACACTGAAGCTTTCTTT
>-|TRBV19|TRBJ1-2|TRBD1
CASRPGTGEGAFGGYTF
TGTGCCAGTAGGCCCGGGACAGGAGAGGGGGCCTTTGGTGGCTACACCTTC
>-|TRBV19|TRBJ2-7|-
CASSPRDGAYEQYF
TGTGCCAGTAGTCCGCGGGACGGCGCCTACGAGCAGTACTTC
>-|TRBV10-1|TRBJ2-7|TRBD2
CASGFGGSSYEQYF
TGCGCCAGCGGGTTCGGCGGGAGCTCCTACGAGCAGTACTTC
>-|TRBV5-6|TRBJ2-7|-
CASSLAQGYEQYF
TGTGCCAGCAGCTTGGCCCAGGGGTACGAGCAGTACTTC
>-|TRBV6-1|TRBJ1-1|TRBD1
CASSAFQGAGTEAFF
TGTGCCAGCAGTGCATTTCAGGGGGCCGGGACTGAAGCTTTCTTT
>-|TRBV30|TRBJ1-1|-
CAWSPPGNERDTEAFF
TGTGCCTGGAGCCCTCCAGGGAATGAACGGGACACTGAAGCTTTCTTT
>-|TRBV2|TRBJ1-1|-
CASSPPDSNTEAFF
TGTGCCAGCAGCCCCCCGGACAGTAACACTGAAGCTTTCTTT
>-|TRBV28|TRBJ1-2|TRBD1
CASSLWGKGANGYTF
TGTGCCAGCAGTTTATGGGGCAAGGGGGCGAATGGCTACACCTTC
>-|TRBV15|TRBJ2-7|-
CATSGPRDWYSYEQYF
TGTGCCACCAGCGGCCCTCGGGACTGGTACTCCTACGAGCAGTACTTC
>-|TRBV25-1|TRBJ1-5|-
CASSGQESNQPQHF
TGTGCCAGCAGTGGACAGGAGTCGAATCAGCCCCAGCATTTT
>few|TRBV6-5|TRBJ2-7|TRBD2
CASSRGLALEQYF
TGTGCCAGCAGCCGTGGACTAGCCCTCGAGCAGTACTTC
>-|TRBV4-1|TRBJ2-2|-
CASSQDITGELFF
TGCGCCAGCAGCCAAGATATCACCGGGGAGCTGTTTTTT